The rows below give T cell receptor beta chains drawn from one sample of a study of blood T cell repertoires in COVID-19. Profiling relied on immunoSEQ multiplex PCR, and the TCRdb table lists in-frame clones only, not all of them. Of approximately 180,000 clones listed, 88% are singletons. The sequenced sample consisted of peripheral blood. These receptors were taken from a man aged 40-55 years with active or convalescent COVID-19. Both conserved end residues are part of each CDR3. The order of the fields is J gene, D gene, V gene, clone size, CDR3 protein, CDR3 DNA. A D gene is named only where the DNA matches it firmly. Only some rows state a clone size, as once, few, many or a class for expanded clones.

J gene: TRBJ1-6
D gene: -
V gene: TRBV6-1
clone size: -
CDR3 protein: CASSDPQGLWNSPLHF
CDR3 DNA: TGTGCCAGCAGTGACCCCCAGGGGTTATGGAATTCACCCCTCCACTTT

J gene: TRBJ2-1
D gene: TRBD2
V gene: TRBV7-9
clone size: -
CDR3 protein: CASTNSGRWNEQFF
CDR3 DNA: TGTGCCAGCACCAATAGCGGGAGGTGGAATGAGCAGTTCTTC

J gene: TRBJ1-4
D gene: -
V gene: TRBV3-1/TRBV3-2
clone size: -
CDR3 protein: CASSQRQASEKLFF
CDR3 DNA: TGTGCCAGCAGCCAACGACAGGCTAGCGAAAAACTGTTTTTT

J gene: TRBJ2-3
D gene: TRBD2
V gene: TRBV4-2
clone size: -
CDR3 protein: CASSQESTSGAGDTQYF
CDR3 DNA: TGTGCCAGCAGCCAAGAATCGACTAGCGGGGCTGGGGATACGCAGTATTTT

J gene: TRBJ2-7
D gene: TRBD1
V gene: TRBV7-2
clone size: -
CDR3 protein: CASSLAVTGGSEQYF
CDR3 DNA: TGTGCCAGCAGCTTAGCAGTGACAGGGGGCTCCGAGCAGTACTTC

J gene: TRBJ1-1
D gene: -
V gene: TRBV6-2/TRBV6-3
clone size: -
CDR3 protein: CASSYVGGNEAFF
CDR3 DNA: TGTGCCAGCAGTTACGTCGGGGGTAATGAAGCTTTCTTT

J gene: TRBJ2-1
D gene: -
V gene: TRBV5-8
clone size: -
CDR3 protein: CASSLKETDNEQFF
CDR3 DNA: TGTGCCAGCAGCTTGAAGGAGACGGACAATGAGCAGTTCTTC

J gene: TRBJ2-5
D gene: TRBD2
V gene: TRBV6-1
clone size: -
CDR3 protein: CASSELAGQKETQYF
CDR3 DNA: TGTGCCAGCAGTGAGCTAGCGGGACAGAAAGAGACCCAGTACTTC

J gene: TRBJ2-7
D gene: TRBD1
V gene: TRBV3-1/TRBV3-2
clone size: -
CDR3 protein: CASSQGQGAIYEQYF
CDR3 DNA: TGTGCCAGCAGTCAGGGACAGGGGGCAATCTACGAGCAGTACTTC

J gene: TRBJ1-5
D gene: -
V gene: TRBV6-2/TRBV6-3
clone size: -
CDR3 protein: CASSYDERWGNQPQHF
CDR3 DNA: TGTGCCAGCAGTTACGATGAGAGGTGGGGCAATCAGCCCCAGCATTTT

J gene: TRBJ1-5
D gene: -
V gene: TRBV19
clone size: -
CDR3 protein: CASSSRAGNSNQPQHF
CDR3 DNA: TGTGCCAGTAGTAGCCGAGCAGGGAATAGCAATCAGCCCCAGCATTTT

J gene: TRBJ1-6
D gene: TRBD1
V gene: TRBV27
clone size: -
CDR3 protein: CASSIRGLNGNSPLHF
CDR3 DNA: TGTGCCAGCAGTATCAGGGGGCTTAACGGTAATTCACCCCTCCACTTT

J gene: TRBJ2-3
D gene: TRBD2
V gene: TRBV11-2
clone size: -
CDR3 protein: CASSLYRTSGGADTQYF
CDR3 DNA: TGTGCCAGCAGCTTATATAGGACTAGCGGGGGGGCGGATACGCAGTATTTT

J gene: TRBJ1-2
D gene: TRBD1
V gene: TRBV19
clone size: -
CDR3 protein: CASSKNRGSAGDIYGYTF
CDR3 DNA: TGTGCCAGTAGTAAAAACAGGGGGTCGGCGGGGGATATCTATGGCTACACCTTC

J gene: TRBJ1-1
D gene: -
V gene: TRBV7-2
clone size: -
CDR3 protein: CASSPQGRNTEAFF
CDR3 DNA: TGTGCCAGCAGCCCTCAGGGGAGGAACACTGAAGCTTTCTTT

J gene: TRBJ1-6
D gene: -
V gene: TRBV30
clone size: -
CDR3 protein: CAWRRAGRNSPLHF
CDR3 DNA: TGTGCCTGGAGACGCGCAGGGAGGAATTCACCCCTCCACTTT

J gene: TRBJ1-5
D gene: TRBD1
V gene: TRBV28
clone size: few
CDR3 protein: CASSTGGQGTYQPQHF
CDR3 DNA: TGTGCCAGCAGTACGGGGGGACAGGGAACGTATCAGCCCCAGCATTTT